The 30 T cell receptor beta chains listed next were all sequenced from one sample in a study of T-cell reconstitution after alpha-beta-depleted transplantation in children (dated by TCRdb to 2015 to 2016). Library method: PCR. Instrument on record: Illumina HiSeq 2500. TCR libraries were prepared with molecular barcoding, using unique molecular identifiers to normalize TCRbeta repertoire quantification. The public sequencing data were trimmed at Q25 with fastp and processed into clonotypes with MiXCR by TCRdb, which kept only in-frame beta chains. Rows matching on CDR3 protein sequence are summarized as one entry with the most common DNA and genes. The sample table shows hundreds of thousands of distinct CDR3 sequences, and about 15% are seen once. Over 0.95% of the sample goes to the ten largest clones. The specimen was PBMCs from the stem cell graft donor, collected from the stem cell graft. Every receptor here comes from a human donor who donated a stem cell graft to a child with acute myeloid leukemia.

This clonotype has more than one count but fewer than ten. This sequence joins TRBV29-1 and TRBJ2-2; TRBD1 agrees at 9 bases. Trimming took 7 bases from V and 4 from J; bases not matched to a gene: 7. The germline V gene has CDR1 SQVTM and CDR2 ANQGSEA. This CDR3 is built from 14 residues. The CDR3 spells CSARTGAITGELFF. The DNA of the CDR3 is TGCAGCGCACGGACAGGGGCGATCACCGGGGAGCTGTTTTTT.

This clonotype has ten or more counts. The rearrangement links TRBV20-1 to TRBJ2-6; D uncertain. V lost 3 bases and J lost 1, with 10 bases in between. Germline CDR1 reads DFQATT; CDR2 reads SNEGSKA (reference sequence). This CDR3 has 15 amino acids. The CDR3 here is CSASASLSGANVLTF. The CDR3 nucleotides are TGCAGTGCTAGTGCCTCGTTATCTGGGGCCAACGTCCTGACTTTC.

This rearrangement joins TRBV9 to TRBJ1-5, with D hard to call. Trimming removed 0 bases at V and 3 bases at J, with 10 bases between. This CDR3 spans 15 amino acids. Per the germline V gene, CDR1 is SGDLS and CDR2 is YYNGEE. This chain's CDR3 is CASSVGQDPNQPQHF. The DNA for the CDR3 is TGTGCCAGCAGCGTAGGGCAGGACCCCAATCAGCCCCAGCATTTT. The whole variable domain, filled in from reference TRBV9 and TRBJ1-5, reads DSGVTQTPKHLITATGQRVTLRCSPRSGDLSVYWYQQSLDQGLQFLIQYYNGEERAKGNILERFSAQQFPDLHSELNLSSLELGDSALYFCASSVGQDPNQPQHFGDGTRLSIL.

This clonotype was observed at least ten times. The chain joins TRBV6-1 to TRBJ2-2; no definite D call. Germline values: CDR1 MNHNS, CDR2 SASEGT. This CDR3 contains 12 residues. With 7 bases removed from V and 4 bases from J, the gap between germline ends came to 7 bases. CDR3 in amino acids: CASMRRTGELFF. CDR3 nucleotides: TGTGCCAGCATGAGGCGCACCGGGGAGCTGTTTTTT.

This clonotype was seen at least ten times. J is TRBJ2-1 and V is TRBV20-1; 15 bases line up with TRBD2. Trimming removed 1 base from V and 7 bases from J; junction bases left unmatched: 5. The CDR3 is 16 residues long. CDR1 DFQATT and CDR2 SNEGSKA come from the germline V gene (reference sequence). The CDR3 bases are TGCAGTGCTAGAGCAGCCGGGACTAGCGGGGGGAATGAGCAGTTCTTC. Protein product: CSARAAGTSGGNEQFF.

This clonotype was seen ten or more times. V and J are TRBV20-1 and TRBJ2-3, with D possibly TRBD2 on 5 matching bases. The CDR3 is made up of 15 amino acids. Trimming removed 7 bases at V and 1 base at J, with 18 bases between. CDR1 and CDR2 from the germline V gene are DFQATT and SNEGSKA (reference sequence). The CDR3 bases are TGCAGTGAAGAAGGAGGCAGTCGAGGCACAGATACGCAGTATTTT. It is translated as CSEEGGSRGTDTQYF.

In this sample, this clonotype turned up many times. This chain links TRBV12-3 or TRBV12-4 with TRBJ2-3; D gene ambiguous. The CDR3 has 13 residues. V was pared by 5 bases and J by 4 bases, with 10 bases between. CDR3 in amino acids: CASSLPLADTQYF. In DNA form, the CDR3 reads TGTGCCAGCAGTCTCCCCCTAGCAGATACGCAGTATTTT.

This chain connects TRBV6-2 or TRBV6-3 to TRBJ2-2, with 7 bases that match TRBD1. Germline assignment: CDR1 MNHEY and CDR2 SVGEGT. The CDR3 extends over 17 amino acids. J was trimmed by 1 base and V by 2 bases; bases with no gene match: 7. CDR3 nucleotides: TGTGCCAGCAGTTACGAAGGGGGCATCCAGAACACCGGGGAGCTGTTTTTT. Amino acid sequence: CASSYEGGIQNTGELFF.

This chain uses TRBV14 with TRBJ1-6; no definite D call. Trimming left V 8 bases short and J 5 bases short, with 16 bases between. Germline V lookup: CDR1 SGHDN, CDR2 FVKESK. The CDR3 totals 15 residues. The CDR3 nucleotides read TGTGCCAGCCCAACCGGCCAACTCCATAATTCACCCCTCCACTTT. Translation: CASPTGQLHNSPLHF.

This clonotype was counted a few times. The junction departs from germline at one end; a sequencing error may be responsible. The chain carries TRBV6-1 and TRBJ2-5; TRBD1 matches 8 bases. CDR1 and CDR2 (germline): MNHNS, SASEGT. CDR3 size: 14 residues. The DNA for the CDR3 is TGTGCCAGCGAGGGTGGACAGGGCTGGGAGACCCAGTACTTT. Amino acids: CASEGGQGWETQYF.

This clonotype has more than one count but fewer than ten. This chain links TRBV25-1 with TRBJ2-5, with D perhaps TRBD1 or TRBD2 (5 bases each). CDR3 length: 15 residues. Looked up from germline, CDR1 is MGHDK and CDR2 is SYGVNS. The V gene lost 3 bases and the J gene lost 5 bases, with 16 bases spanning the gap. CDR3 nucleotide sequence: TGTGCCAGCAGTGATGGCTCGGGGTGGGGCGAGACCCAGTACTTC. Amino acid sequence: CASSDGSGWGETQYF.

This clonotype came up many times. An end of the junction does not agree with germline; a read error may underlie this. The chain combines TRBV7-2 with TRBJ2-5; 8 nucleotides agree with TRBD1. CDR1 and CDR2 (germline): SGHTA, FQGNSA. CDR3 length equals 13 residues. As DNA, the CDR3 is TGTGCCAGCAGCTTAGAATTGCGGGGACAGGAAGACTTC. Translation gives CASSLELRGQEDF.

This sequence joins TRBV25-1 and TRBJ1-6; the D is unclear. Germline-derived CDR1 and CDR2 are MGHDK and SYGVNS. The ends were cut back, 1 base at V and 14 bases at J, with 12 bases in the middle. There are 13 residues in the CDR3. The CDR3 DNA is TGTGCCAGCAGTGAATTCTTTGAGGGCTCCCTCCACTTT. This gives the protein CASSEFFEGSLHF.

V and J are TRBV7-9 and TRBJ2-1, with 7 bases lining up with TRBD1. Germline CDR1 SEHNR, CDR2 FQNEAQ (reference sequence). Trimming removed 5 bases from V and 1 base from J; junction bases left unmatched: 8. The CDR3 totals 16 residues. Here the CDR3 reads CASSPRAGGSYNEQFF. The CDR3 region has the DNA TGTGCCAGCAGCCCGAGAGCAGGGGGATCCTACAATGAGCAGTTCTTC.

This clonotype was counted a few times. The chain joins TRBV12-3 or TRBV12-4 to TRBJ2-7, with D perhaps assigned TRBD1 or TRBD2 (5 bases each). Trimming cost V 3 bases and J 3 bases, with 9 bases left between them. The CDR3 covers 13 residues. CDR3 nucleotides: TGTGCCAGCAGTTTGGGACCGAACTACGAGCAGTACGTC. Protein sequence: CASSLGPNYEQYV.

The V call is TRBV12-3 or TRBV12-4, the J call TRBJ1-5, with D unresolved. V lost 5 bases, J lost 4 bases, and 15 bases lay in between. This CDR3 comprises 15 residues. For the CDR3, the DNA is TGTGCCAGCAGTCCCCGGGCCGGGGATAATCAGCCCCAGCATTTT. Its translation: CASSPRAGDNQPQHF.

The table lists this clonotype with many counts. CDR3 DNA sequence: TGTGCCAGCAGTGAAGGTCTAGGGCACACCGGGGAGCTGTTTTTT. Translation gives CASSEGLGHTGELFF. This chain connects TRBV25-1 to TRBJ2-2; D is ambiguous. Germline V CDR1 and CDR2: MGHDK, SYGVNS. V gave up 2 bases and J gave up 3 bases, with 10 bases separating them. CDR3 size: 15 residues.

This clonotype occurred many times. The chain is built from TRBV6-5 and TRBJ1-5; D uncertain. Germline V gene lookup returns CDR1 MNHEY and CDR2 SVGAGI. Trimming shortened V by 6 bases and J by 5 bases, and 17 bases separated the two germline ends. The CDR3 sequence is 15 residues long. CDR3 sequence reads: CASSTRYQEDQPQHF. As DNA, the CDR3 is TGTGCCAGCAGCACCCGCTATCAAGAGGATCAGCCCCAGCATTTT.

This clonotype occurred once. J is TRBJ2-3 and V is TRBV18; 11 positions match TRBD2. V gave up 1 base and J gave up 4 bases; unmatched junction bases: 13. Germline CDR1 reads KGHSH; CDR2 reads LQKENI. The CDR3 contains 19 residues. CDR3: CASSPLRIQTSGEADTQYF. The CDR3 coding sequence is TGTGCCAGCTCACCACTCCGAATCCAGACTAGCGGGGAGGCAGATACGCAGTATTTT.

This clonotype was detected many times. The CDR3 region is CASSLAGGPSQPQHF. The CDR3, as DNA: TGTGCCAGCAGCTTAGCGGGTGGGCCTAGCCAGCCCCAGCATTTT. J is TRBJ1-5 and V is TRBV7-2; no definite D call. Trimming stripped 0 bases from V and 7 bases from J, with 13 bases between. This CDR3 spans 15 amino acids. Looked up from germline, CDR1 is SGHTA and CDR2 is FQGNSA.

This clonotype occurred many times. For the CDR3, the DNA is TGCAGTGCCCTGGGACTAGCGGGGGGCGCCAAAAACATTCAGTACTTC. Protein sequence: CSALGLAGGAKNIQYF. The chain employs TRBV20-1 and TRBJ2-4; TRBD2 matches at 15 bases. CDR3 length: 16 amino acids. V gave up 6 bases and J gave up 1 base; unmatched junction bases: 4. Germline V lookup: CDR1 DFQATT, CDR2 SNEGSKA (reference sequence).

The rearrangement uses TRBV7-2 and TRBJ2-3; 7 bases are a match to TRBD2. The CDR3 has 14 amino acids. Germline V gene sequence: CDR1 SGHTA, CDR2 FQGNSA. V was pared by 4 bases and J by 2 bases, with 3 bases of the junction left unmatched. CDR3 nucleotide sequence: TGTGCCAGCAGCTCACTAGCGAACACAGATACGCAGTATTTT. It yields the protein CASSSLANTDTQYF.

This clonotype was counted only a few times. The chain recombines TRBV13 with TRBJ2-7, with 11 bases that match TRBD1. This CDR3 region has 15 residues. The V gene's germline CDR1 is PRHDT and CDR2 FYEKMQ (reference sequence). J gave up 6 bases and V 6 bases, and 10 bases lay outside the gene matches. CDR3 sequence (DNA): TGTGCCAGCAGTCCGGACAGGGGGCGTCGGGGCGAGCAGTACGTC. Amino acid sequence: CASSPDRGRRGEQYV.

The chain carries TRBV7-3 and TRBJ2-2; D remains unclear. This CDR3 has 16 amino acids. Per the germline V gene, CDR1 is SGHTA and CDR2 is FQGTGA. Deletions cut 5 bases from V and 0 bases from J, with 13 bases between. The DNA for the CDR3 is TGTGCCAGCAGCCGCCAGTCCCAACCGAACACCGGGGAGCTGTTTTTT. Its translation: CASSRQSQPNTGELFF.

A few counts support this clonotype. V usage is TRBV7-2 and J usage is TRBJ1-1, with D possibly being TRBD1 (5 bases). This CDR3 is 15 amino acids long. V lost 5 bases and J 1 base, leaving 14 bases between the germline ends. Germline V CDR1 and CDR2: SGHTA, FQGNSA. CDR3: CASSPRRQGNTEAFF. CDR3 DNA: TGTGCCAGCAGCCCTAGACGGCAGGGGAACACTGAAGCTTTCTTT.

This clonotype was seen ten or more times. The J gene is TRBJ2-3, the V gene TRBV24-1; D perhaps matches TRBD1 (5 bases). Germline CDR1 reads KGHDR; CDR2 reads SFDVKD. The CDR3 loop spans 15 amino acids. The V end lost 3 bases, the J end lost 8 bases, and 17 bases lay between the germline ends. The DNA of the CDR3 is TGTGCCACCAGTGATCCCACGAGCCAGGGTCGTACGCAGTATTTT. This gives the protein CATSDPTSQGRTQYF.

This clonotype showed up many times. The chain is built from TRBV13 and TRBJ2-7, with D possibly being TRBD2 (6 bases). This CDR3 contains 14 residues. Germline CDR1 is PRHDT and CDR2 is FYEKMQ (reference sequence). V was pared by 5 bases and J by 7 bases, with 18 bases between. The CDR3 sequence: CASSSLRRDREQYF. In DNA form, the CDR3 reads TGTGCCAGCAGCAGCCTCCGGAGGGATAGGGAGCAGTACTTC.

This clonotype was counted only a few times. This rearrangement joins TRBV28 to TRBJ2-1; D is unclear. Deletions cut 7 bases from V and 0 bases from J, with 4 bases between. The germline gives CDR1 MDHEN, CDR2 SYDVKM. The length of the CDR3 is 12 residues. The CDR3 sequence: CASMSSYNEQFF. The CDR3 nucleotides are TGTGCCAGCATGAGCTCCTACAATGAGCAGTTCTTC.

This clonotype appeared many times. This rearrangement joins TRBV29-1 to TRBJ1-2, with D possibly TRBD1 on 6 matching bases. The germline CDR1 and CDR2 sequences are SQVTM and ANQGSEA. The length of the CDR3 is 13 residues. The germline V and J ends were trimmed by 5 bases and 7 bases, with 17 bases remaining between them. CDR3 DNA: TGCAGCGTTCCAGTCCCTCGCAGGGGTGGCTACACCTTC. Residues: CSVPVPRRGGYTF.

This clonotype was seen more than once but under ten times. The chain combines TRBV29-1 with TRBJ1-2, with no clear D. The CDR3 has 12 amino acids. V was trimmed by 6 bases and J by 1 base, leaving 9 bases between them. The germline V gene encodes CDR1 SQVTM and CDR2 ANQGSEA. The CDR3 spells CSVSEDNYGYTF. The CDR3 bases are TGCAGCGTGTCTGAGGATAACTATGGCTACACCTTC.